This T cell receptor beta chain was sequenced during a study of cytomegalovirus exposure and HLA in healthy donors. Looking at the study overall: Approximately 77 million unique TCRs from HLA-typed donors were held in an early release of data.

The PCR ran on 60 Vbeta and 13 Jbeta primers. Profiling relied on immunoSEQ multiplex PCR, and the TCRdb table lists in-frame clones only, not all of them. There are approximately 140,000 clones in the sample; 75% to 80% occur only once, and 1.5% to 2% lies in the top ten. The CDR3 sequence is 14 residues long. Looked up from germline, CDR1 is SGHVS and CDR2 is FQNEAQ. The germline V and J ends were trimmed by 3 bases and 2 bases, with 9 bases remaining between them. The TCR originated in a female donor in good health and CMV-seronegative. Material for sequencing was PBMCs. V is TRBV7-8 and J is TRBJ2-3, with D maybe TRBD2 (6 bases). The CDR3 sequence: CASSLEGYTDTQYF. The CDR3 nucleotides read TGTGCCAGCAGCTTGGAGGGGTACACAGATACGCAGTATTTT.